What follows is one TCR beta chain and its context. The data originate from a study of radiation and T cells in renal cell carcinoma. The method was immunoSEQ multiplex PCR; TCRdb's version includes in-frame clones alone and lacks a portion of them. Of some 150,000 clones listed, roughly 83% are singletons. As for time point: baseline pretreatment blood. Treatment indicated: 15 Gy SBRT to primary tumor, nephrectomy 4 weeks later. This CDR3 spans 14 amino acids. The V gene's germline CDR1 is GTSNPN and CDR2 SVGIG (reference sequence). V was pared by 2 bases and J by 2 bases, with 9 bases between. This chain links TRBV30 with TRBJ1-4; the D gene is possibly TRBD1 (6 bases). Sequenced here: blood, sampled from a patient whose treatment included radiotherapy and nephrectomy. The TCR was taken from a woman aged 45-65 years with renal cell carcinoma. In nucleotides, the CDR3 is TGTGCCTGGAGTCCCACAGGGACTAATGAAAAACTGTTTTTT. Its protein product is CAWSPTGTNEKLFF. Using reference TRBV30 and TRBJ1-4 for the parts outside the CDR3, the full variable domain is SQTIHQWPATLVQPVGSPLSLECTVEGTSNPNLYWYRQAAGRGLQLLFYSVGIGQISSEVPQNLSASRPQDRQFILSSKKLLLSDSGFYLCAWSPTGTNEKLFFGSGTQLSVL.